Listed here is a single T cell receptor (beta chain). These data originate in a study of blood T cell repertoires in COVID-19. Across the study: Acute and convalescent COVID-19 specimens originated in the United States, Italy and Spain. Nucleic acid was either cDNA or gDNA, and it came from T cells, B-cell-depleted T cells, or PBMCs.

Original analysis: Reference gene primer amplification yielded estimated nucleated cell counts. The method was immunoSEQ multiplex PCR; TCRdb's version includes in-frame clones alone and lacks a portion of them. V, J and clone size are those of that table, while D and trimming were read from the DNA. The sample holds under 250,000 clones; roughly 85% are singletons and the top ten take 3% to 4%. This CDR3 is 17 amino acids long. Per the germline V gene, CDR1 is SGDLS and CDR2 is YYNGEE. The V end lost 2 bases, the J end lost 0 bases, and 15 bases lay between the germline ends. Individuals aged roughly 18 to 95 years were recruited from fewer than 30 US areas.

The clonotype comes from a woman aged 40 to 49 who had been exposed to COVID-19. V is TRBV9 and J is TRBJ1-3; perhaps TRBD1 as D (5 bases). The sample consisted of PBMCs or T cells enriched from blood (not recorded which). The CDR3 region is CASSVGGGEHSGNTIYF. In DNA form, the CDR3 reads TGTGCCAGCAGCGTGGGGGGTGGAGAGCACTCTGGAAACACCATATATTTT.